These 15 T cell receptor beta chains share one sample of origin, sequenced in a study of CD8 T cells in Susac syndrome. RNA in amounts of roughly 0.5 to 1 ug was reverse transcribed with random hexamers. MiXCR was run by TCRdb on the immunoSEQ multiplex PCR reads, yielding one entry per CDR3 protein. This sample yields tens of thousands of distinct CDR3 sequences, of which around 94% are seen a single time; 0.85% to 1% belongs to the top ten. Sequencing was performed on CD8+ T cells from PBMCs. These TCRs come from a human donor with Susac syndrome.

J is TRBJ2-4 and V is TRBV27; maybe TRBD1 (7 bases). CDR3 size: 16 residues. CDR1 MNHEY and CDR2 SMNVEV come from the germline V gene (reference sequence). V lost 5 bases to trimming and J lost 6 bases, with 20 bases between them. As DNA, the CDR3 is TGTGCCAGCAGTCCCGGAGGGTGGGCAGGGGGAAACATTCAGTACTTC. Translated: CASSPGGWAGGNIQYF.

The genes are TRBV10-2 and TRBJ2-7, with unresolved D. Trimming took off 2 bases at V and 3 bases at J, with 11 bases between the two ends. Germline assignment: CDR1 WSHSY and CDR2 SAAADI. This CDR3 is 14 amino acids long. CDR3 bases: TGCGCCAGCAGTGAGGGAAGAACATTCTACGAGCAGTACTTC. Translating it yields CASSEGRTFYEQYF.

The chain recombines TRBV6-5 with TRBJ2-1; 8 bases are a match to TRBD2. Germline trimming cut 5 bases from V and 1 base from J; bases unmatched to any gene: 1. The germline gives CDR1 MNHEY, CDR2 SVGAGI. This CDR3 has 14 residues. The CDR3 bases are TGTGCCAGCAGTACTAGCGGTTCCTACAATGAGCAGTTCTTC. Translating it yields CASSTSGSYNEQFF.

This chain joins TRBV3-1 and TRBJ2-5; D gene ambiguous. Germline V gene lookup returns CDR1 LGHDT and CDR2 YNNKEL (reference sequence). The CDR3 spans 14 residues. Trimming removed 0 bases at V and 5 bases at J, with 10 bases between. Here the CDR3 reads CASSQEVASETQYF. The DNA for the CDR3 is TGTGCCAGCAGCCAAGAGGTAGCATCGGAGACCCAGTACTTC.

V gene TRBV3-1 combines with J gene TRBJ2-3; tentative D call: TRBD2 (6 bases). Trimming removed 0 bases from V and 5 bases from J, with 12 bases in between. The CDR3 spans 15 residues. Germline lookup yields CDR1 LGHDT and CDR2 YNNKEL (reference sequence). CDR3 amino acids: CASSQDYPRGDTQYF. The CDR3 region has the DNA TGTGCCAGCAGCCAAGACTACCCGCGGGGAGATACGCAGTATTTT.

The chain employs TRBV5-4 and TRBJ1-2; D is unresolved. CDR1 is SGHNT, CDR2 YYREEE, per germline (reference sequence). The CDR3 covers 16 residues. The V and J ends lost 0 bases and 2 bases respectively, with 14 bases between them. The CDR3 nucleotides read TGTGCCAGCAGCTTGGCGGGGATCTACTTGAACTATGGCTACACCTTC. As protein: CASSLAGIYLNYGYTF.

V usage is TRBV21-1 and J usage is TRBJ2-7. TRBV21-1 is termed a pseudogene. This CDR3 has 11 amino acids. The CDR3, as DNA: TGTGCCAGCAGCAAAAAATACGAGCAGTACTTC. Translating it yields CASSKKYEQYF.

The chain links TRBV21-1 to TRBJ2-5. TRBV21-1 is a pseudogene locus. The CDR3 contains 13 residues. The DNA for the CDR3 is TGTGCCAGCAGCAAACAGTTCCAAGAGACCCAGTACTTC. Protein: CASSKQFQETQYF.

V is TRBV6-6 and J is TRBJ1-6; TRBD1 agrees at 8 bases. V lost 4 bases to trimming and J lost 13 bases; unmatched junction nucleotides: 9. The CDR3 is made up of 14 amino acids. Germline CDR1 MNHNY, CDR2 SVGAGI (reference sequence). The CDR3 spells CASSWTGRDYPLHF. CDR3 coding DNA: TGTGCCAGCAGTTGGACAGGGCGGGATTACCCCCTCCACTTT.

The rearrangement links TRBV30 to TRBJ2-7; 9 bases agree with TRBD1. The CDR3 runs to 14 residues. Germline CDR1 is GTSNPN and CDR2 is SVGIG (reference sequence). The J segment lost 2 bases and the V segment lost 4 bases, leaving 6 bases of the junction unmatched. In DNA, the CDR3 is TGTGCCTGGACCTCAGGGACAGGGCCCTACGAGCAGTACTTC. It encodes CAWTSGTGPYEQYF.

Only one count was recorded for this clonotype. The J gene is TRBJ2-2, the V gene TRBV6-5; no firm D call. The CDR3 extends over 15 amino acids. Germline CDR1 MNHEY, CDR2 SVGAGI. V dropped 6 bases and J dropped 5 bases, with 16 bases sitting between them. The CDR3: CASSLGVKQTGELFF. The CDR3, as DNA: TGTGCCAGCAGCCTTGGAGTTAAGCAAACCGGGGAGCTGTTTTTT.

The V call is TRBV24-1, the J call TRBJ2-3; unclear D gene. V lost 4 bases and J lost 6, with 4 bases in between. CDR3 length: 11 residues. From germline, CDR1 is KGHDR and CDR2 SFDVKD. The CDR3 here is CATSETDTQYF. Here the CDR3 DNA reads TGTGCCACCAGTGAGACTGATACGCAGTATTTT.

The V call is TRBV27, the J call TRBJ1-5; TRBD1 agrees at 7 bases. Trimming at V came to 6 bases and at J to 4 bases, leaving 18 bases not matched to a gene. Germline V CDR1 and CDR2: MNHEY, SMNVEV (reference sequence). This CDR3 is 18 amino acids long. In nucleotides, the CDR3 is TGTGCCAGCAGCCGGCTGACCTCCTCCGGGACAGCTAATCAGCCCCAGCATTTT. It yields the protein CASSRLTSSGTANQPQHF.

The CDR3 coding sequence is TGCGCCAGCAGCGATGGGACTAGCGCCCACAATGAGCAGTTCTTC. This sequence encodes CASSDGTSAHNEQFF. The chain uses TRBV5-1 and TRBJ2-1; 10 bases are a match to TRBD2. This CDR3 is built from 15 residues. Germline V gene data show CDR1 as SGHRS and CDR2 as YFSETQ. V lost 4 bases, J lost 5 bases, and 6 bases stayed unmatched.

This sequence joins TRBV24-1 and TRBJ1-5; 8 bases align to TRBD1. The CDR3 loop spans 13 amino acids. Trimming cost V 4 bases and J 8 bases; bases outside gene matches: 3. CDR1 and CDR2 from the germline V gene are KGHDR and SFDVKD. The CDR3 region is CATSETGAKPQHF. CDR3 in DNA: TGTGCCACCAGTGAGACAGGGGCTAAGCCCCAGCATTTT.